Listed here are 18 T cell receptor beta chains from one sample, sequenced in a study of low-dose radiotherapy and immunotherapy resistance in tumors. Time point noted: after trial treatment. Treatment here: LDRT plus nivolumab, ipilimumab, low-dose cyclophosphamide and aspirin (RACIN trial). First-strand cDNA relied on TRAV- and TRBV-specific primers spanning alpha and beta chains. TCRs were amplified for 20 to 25 PCR cycles with a constant-region primer and V-primer adapter. TCRdb reprocessed the reads via MiXCR and lists one record per CDR3 protein. The sample gives about 97,000 distinct CDR3 sequences, around 20% of which show up once; 4.1% is in the top ten. The sample in question was PBMCs, obtained after low-dose radiotherapy plus immunotherapy. These TCRs come from a male donor with prostate cancer.

This clonotype was observed many times. This chain joins TRBV12-3 or TRBV12-4 and TRBJ2-2, with a tentative D call TRBD2 (6 bases). Deletions cut 8 bases from V and 4 bases from J, with 14 bases between. This CDR3 has 14 residues. CDR3 DNA: TGTGCCAGCCGACTAGTCTCTAGCACCGGGGAGCTGTTTTTT. Protein product: CASRLVSSTGELFF.

Concerning this clonotype: This likely came from a read error, as a far larger clone is one base away. The chain employs TRBV29-1 and TRBJ2-7, with D possibly being TRBD1 or TRBD2 (6 bases each). The V end was cut by 6 bases, the J end by 7 bases, with 31 bases between. This CDR3 comprises 17 residues. Germline V CDR1 and CDR2: SQVTM, ANQGSEA. The CDR3: CSVPPRLGAAGGYEQYF. For the CDR3, the DNA is TGCAGCGTGCCACCCCGTCTAGGGGCCGCCGGGGGCTATGAGCAGTACTTC.

The sample holds many counts of this clonotype. The chain couples TRBV6-2 or TRBV6-3 to TRBJ1-1, with 10 nucleotides matching TRBD1. The germline CDR1 and CDR2 sequences are MNHEY and SVGEGT. This CDR3 region has 13 residues. V gave up 4 bases and J gave up 6 bases; unmatched junction bases: 2. CDR3: CASSFGTGAEAFF. The CDR3 bases are TGTGCCAGCAGTTTCGGGACAGGGGCTGAAGCTTTCTTT.

The CDR3 sequence is CASSAGLVSDTQYF. The CDR3, as DNA: TGTGCCAGCAGCGCGGGACTAGTGTCAGATACGCAGTATTTT. The V and J genes are TRBV6-2 or TRBV6-3 and TRBJ2-3; 8 bases fit TRBD2. Germline CDR1 MNHEY, CDR2 SVGEGT. V dropped 6 bases and J dropped 4; count of bases not matched to a gene: 6. The CDR3 totals 14 residues.

The genes are TRBV19 and TRBJ1-5, with no clear D. The CDR3 length is 15 residues. The ends were cut back, 7 bases at V and 2 bases at J, with 15 bases in the middle. Germline CDR1 LNHDA, CDR2 SQIVND (reference sequence). CDR3 sequence reads: CASMRAQGGNQPQHF. The DNA for the CDR3 is TGTGCCAGTATGAGGGCTCAAGGAGGCAATCAGCCCCAGCATTTT.

This clonotype was recorded at least ten times. The chain combines TRBV2 with TRBJ1-1; D perhaps matches TRBD1 (5 bases). Germline V CDR1 and CDR2: SNHLY, FYNNEI. The length of the CDR3 is 15 residues. V shed 4 bases and J shed 5 bases, with 17 bases lying between them. The CDR3 here is CASSADSGGSTEAFF. The CDR3 nucleotides are TGTGCCAGCAGTGCCGATTCGGGGGGTTCTACTGAAGCTTTCTTT.

V usage is TRBV20-1 and J usage is TRBJ1-4, with D tentatively TRBD1 (5 bases). The CDR3 has 16 amino acids. The germline gives CDR1 DFQATT, CDR2 SNEGSKA (reference sequence). V lost 0 bases to trimming and J lost 0 bases, with 11 bases between them. CDR3 amino acids: CSARDAGVATNEKLFF. In DNA form, the CDR3 reads TGCAGTGCTAGAGATGCGGGGGTTGCAACTAATGAAAAACTGTTTTTT.

This clonotype appeared many times. The rearrangement uses TRBV6-2 or TRBV6-3 and TRBJ1-1; weak D call: TRBD1 (5 bases). V lost 5 bases and J lost 4, with 14 bases in between. The CDR3 is 14 residues long. From germline, CDR1 is MNHEY and CDR2 SVGEGT. CDR3 sequence reads: CASSRGGFGTEAFF. DNA of the CDR3: TGTGCCAGCAGTCGGGGGGGTTTTGGCACTGAAGCTTTCTTT.

The table lists this clonotype with many counts. J is TRBJ1-1 and V is TRBV19, with D perhaps matching TRBD1 (6 bases). CDR3 length: 15 amino acids. Germline CDR1 is LNHDA and CDR2 is SQIVND (reference sequence). V shed 3 bases and J shed 7 bases, with 18 bases lying between them. DNA of the CDR3: TGTGCCAGTAGTATGACCTTGGGGGGCTTGGGTGAAGCTTTCTTT. This encodes CASSMTLGGLGEAFF.

This clonotype has a single count. CDR3 coding DNA: TGTGCCACCGGTAGGGGAGAGAATCAGCCCCAGCATTTT. It codes for CATGRGENQPQHF. The V call is TRBV24-1, the J call TRBJ1-5; a weak D match, TRBD1 (5 bases). The CDR3 extends over 13 amino acids. Germline V gene sequence: CDR1 KGHDR, CDR2 SFDVKD. Trimming pared 9 bases from V and 4 bases from J, leaving 12 bases between.

This clonotype has at least ten counts. The gene calls are TRBV19 and TRBJ1-5, with unresolved D. Germline lookup yields CDR1 LNHDA and CDR2 SQIVND (reference sequence). V was clipped by 5 bases and J by 7 bases, with 9 bases between them. CDR3 length: 12 residues. CDR3: CASSVGGQPQHF. DNA of the CDR3: TGTGCCAGTAGTGTGGGCGGACAGCCCCAGCATTTT.

This clonotype was counted at least ten times. The chain couples TRBV6-4 to TRBJ2-2; TRBD1 aligns across 8 bases. V shed 4 bases and J 5 bases; nucleotides not matched to a gene: 3. The CDR3 spans 14 residues. CDR1 and CDR2 (germline): MRHNA, SNTAGT. CDR3 loop: CASSGGQDTGELFF. The DNA for the CDR3 is TGTGCCAGCAGTGGGGGACAGGATACCGGGGAGCTGTTTTTT.

This clonotype was observed many times. In DNA form, the CDR3 reads TGTGCCAGCAGTCCACCACGGCGCTTGGGGGATACGCAGTATTTT. Encoded protein: CASSPPRRLGDTQYF. The rearrangement uses TRBV7-9 and TRBJ2-3, with unresolved D. Trimming took 6 bases from V and 6 from J, leaving 19 bases between them. From germline, CDR1 is SEHNR and CDR2 FQNEAQ (reference sequence). This CDR3 region has 15 residues.

This chain joins TRBV6-8 and TRBJ1-4; 7 nucleotides match TRBD1. Per germline, CDR1 MNHGY and CDR2 SAAAGT. The length of the CDR3 is 16 residues. V trimming: 6 bases; J trimming: 4 bases; junction bases outside the gene matches: 11. This CDR3 is CASSERQGVGNEKLFF. In nucleotides, the CDR3 is TGTGCCAGCAGCGAGAGACAGGGCGTGGGTAATGAAAAACTGTTTTTT.

This clonotype was seen at least ten times. V usage is TRBV14 and J usage is TRBJ2-7; 9 positions agree with TRBD2. There are 15 residues in the CDR3. CDR1 is SGHDN, CDR2 FVKESK, per germline. V gave up 4 bases and J gave up 3 bases; unmatched junction bases: 7. CDR3 DNA sequence: TGTGCCAGCAGCCTAAGACTAGCGGCTTACTACGAGCAGTACTTC. Its protein is CASSLRLAAYYEQYF.

This clonotype was counted many times. The chain is built from TRBV29-1 and TRBJ2-7; D not certain. Germline V gene data show CDR1 as SQVTM and CDR2 as ANQGSEA. The length of the CDR3 is 13 residues. Between the trimmed V and J ends, which lost 4 bases and 3 bases, there was a span of 13 bases. CDR3 protein: CSVVLGTGYEQYF. CDR3 nucleotides: TGCAGCGTTGTTCTTGGCACGGGCTACGAGCAGTACTTC.

At least ten counts were recorded for this clonotype. The rearrangement links TRBV5-4 to TRBJ2-4, with 8 bases that match TRBD2. V lost 3 bases, J lost 10 bases, and 3 bases stayed unmatched. From germline, CDR1 is SGHNT and CDR2 YYREEE (reference sequence). The CDR3 spans 12 residues. CDR3 amino acids: CASSYAGGIQYF. The CDR3 coding sequence is TGTGCCAGCAGCTACGCGGGAGGTATTCAGTACTTC. Full variable domain (rest looked up from reference TRBV5-4 and TRBJ2-4): ETGVTQSPTHLIKTRGQQVTLRCSSQSGHNTVSWYQQALGQGPQFIFQYYREEENGRGNFPPRFSGLQFPNYSSELNVNALELDDSALYLCASSYAGGIQYFGAGTRLSVL.

This clonotype was picked up many times. V gene TRBV18 combines with J gene TRBJ2-7; no reliable D call. Between the trimmed V and J ends, which lost 0 bases and 0 bases, there was a span of 3 bases. CDR3 length equals 13 residues. CDR1 KGHSH and CDR2 LQKENI come from the germline V gene. CDR3 sequence reads: CASSPPSSYEQYF. The CDR3 DNA sequence: TGTGCCAGCTCACCACCGAGCTCCTACGAGCAGTACTTC.